The 27 T cell receptor beta chains given below trace back to one sample, sequenced in a study of blood T cell repertoires in COVID-19. Assay used: immunoSEQ multiplex PCR; TCRdb lists only in-frame clones, some missing. The sample lists about 49,000 clones, approximately 80% occurring once. Sequenced sample: peripheral blood. The receptors were gathered from a woman aged 60 to 75 with acute or convalescent COVID-19.

This chain connects TRBV27 to TRBJ1-2, with 12 bases matching TRBD1. This CDR3 has 14 amino acids. With 5 bases clipped from V and 4 bases from J, the junction kept 2 bases outside the gene matches. CDR1 and CDR2 from the germline V gene are MNHEY and SMNVEV (reference sequence). In nucleotides, the CDR3 is TGTGCCAGCAGTGGGACAGGGGGCGGCTATGGCTACACCTTC. Its protein product is CASSGTGGGYGYTF.

The rearrangement uses TRBV24-1 and TRBJ2-7; possible D gene TRBD2, 6 bases. V was clipped by 3 bases and J by 6 bases, with 11 bases between them. Per germline, CDR1 KGHDR and CDR2 SFDVKD. The CDR3 is 13 amino acids. DNA for the CDR3: TGTGCCACCAGTGATGGAGGGACCCTCGAGCAGTACTTC. As protein: CATSDGGTLEQYF.

The chain employs TRBV5-1 and TRBJ2-7, with 7 bases fitting TRBD1. The junction had 6 bases not matched to a gene; V was cut back by 1 base and J by 2 bases. Germline CDR1 is SGHRS and CDR2 is YFSETQ. The CDR3 spans 15 residues. CDR3 in DNA: TGCGCCAGCAGCTTGCAGTTGGGACAGCCCTACGAGCAGTACTTC. It encodes CASSLQLGQPYEQYF.

The chain uses TRBV6-5 and TRBJ2-7; D might be TRBD2 (6 bases). The CDR3 is 15 amino acids. Trimming removed 6 bases from V and 4 bases from J, with 19 bases in between. Germline loops: CDR1 MNHEY, CDR2 SVGAGI. The CDR3, as DNA: TGTGCCAGCAGACTCCCGGGGGATGGTTCGTACGAGCAGTACTTC. This sequence encodes CASRLPGDGSYEQYF.

The gene calls are TRBV6-6 and TRBJ1-2; a possible D gene is TRBD1 (6 bases). Trimming shortened V by 0 bases and J by 5 bases, and 13 bases separated the two germline ends. The CDR3 consists of 15 residues. Germline CDR1 is MNHNY and CDR2 is SVGAGI (reference sequence). The DNA for the CDR3 is TGTGCCAGCAGTTACTCCCCCAGGGGCACTTATGGCTACACCTTC. Amino acids: CASSYSPRGTYGYTF.

The rearrangement links TRBV28 to TRBJ2-3, with D unresolved. CDR3 length: 16 amino acids. V was cut by 5 bases and J by 2 bases, with 17 bases left in between. Germline CDR1 reads MDHEN; CDR2 reads SYDVKM. CDR3 region: CASSLRSSQSTDTQYF. The CDR3 nucleotides read TGTGCCAGCAGTCTTCGGTCCTCTCAATCCACAGATACGCAGTATTTT.

The rearrangement joins TRBV9 to TRBJ1-2, with D possibly TRBD1 on 6 matching bases. The V gene lost 4 bases and the J gene lost 7 bases, with 20 bases spanning the gap. The CDR3 is 15 residues long. The germline V gene has CDR1 SGDLS and CDR2 YYNGEE. CDR3 nucleotide sequence: TGTGCCAGCAGCCCCAATAATCAGGGGTCTCGTGGCTACACCTTC. Amino acid sequence: CASSPNNQGSRGYTF.

The chain has TRBV7-5 and TRBJ2-1; the table's D call, TRBD2, has no DNA check behind it. TRBV7-5 is a pseudogene locus. This CDR3 is built from 17 residues. The CDR3 bases are TGTGCCAGAAGCTTTGGACTAGCGGGGGGTCCCTACAATGAGCAGTTCTTC. Protein sequence: CARSFGLAGGPYNEQFF.

This clone was found once. The J gene is TRBJ1-1, the V gene TRBV18; 8 bases map to TRBD1. Germline CDR1 reads KGHSH; CDR2 reads LQKENI. The CDR3 is 16 residues long. The V segment lost 4 bases and the J segment 1 base; nucleotides outside the gene matches: 8. CDR3 nucleotide sequence: TGTGCCAGCTCACGGACAGGGTGGGGTTGGAACACTGAAGCTTTCTTT. Protein: CASSRTGWGWNTEAFF.

This sequence joins TRBV6-5 and TRBJ1-5; no firm D call. The CDR3 has 14 amino acids. The germline CDR1 and CDR2 sequences are MNHEY and SVGAGI. V was shortened by 6 bases and J by 0 bases, with 9 bases between the two germline ends. The CDR3 coding sequence is TGTGCCAGCAGCTCCGACATTAGCAATCAGCCCCAGCATTTT. Translating gives CASSSDISNQPQHF.

The chain links TRBV7-9 to TRBJ2-1; 7 nucleotides agree with TRBD1. This CDR3 is 14 amino acids long. After removal of 5 bases from V and 3 bases from J, the junction contained 4 bases not matched to a gene. Germline V gene sequence: CDR1 SEHNR, CDR2 FQNEAQ (reference sequence). The CDR3 DNA is TGTGCCAGCAGCCTCGGGACAGACTACAATGAGCAGTTCTTC. Protein sequence: CASSLGTDYNEQFF.

The J gene is TRBJ2-1, the V gene TRBV5-1, with 9 bases aligning to TRBD2. This CDR3 region has 17 residues. Unmatched junction bases numbered 11, after V lost 3 bases and J lost 4 bases. The germline gives CDR1 SGHRS, CDR2 YFSETQ. DNA for the CDR3: TGCGCCAGCAGCTCAGGGACTAGCAGTCAGAATTACAATGAGCAGTTCTTC. It codes for CASSSGTSSQNYNEQFF.

The genes are TRBV28 and TRBJ1-6; D is unresolved. In germline, CDR1 is MDHEN, CDR2 SYDVKM. The CDR3 consists of 13 residues. Trimming removed 6 bases from V and 9 bases from J, with 12 bases in between. The CDR3 coding sequence is TGTGCCAGCAGGTCGGGAGAAGGTTCACCCCTCCACTTT. Its translation is CASRSGEGSPLHF.

V and J are TRBV12-3 or TRBV12-4 and TRBJ1-2; possibly TRBD1 for D (5 bases). V lost 5 bases to trimming and J lost 8 bases, with 12 bases between them. This CDR3 is built from 12 residues. CDR3 amino acids: CASSKHGGGYTF. As DNA, the CDR3 is TGTGCCAGCAGTAAACACGGGGGAGGCTACACCTTC.

This clone was seen a few times. This chain uses TRBV28 with TRBJ1-1; D remains unclear. CDR1 MDHEN and CDR2 SYDVKM come from the germline V gene. CDR3 length: 13 amino acids. Trimming pared 7 bases from V and 4 bases from J, leaving 13 bases between. The CDR3 DNA reads as TGTGCCAGCAACGAGGAATTCATCACTGAAGCTTTCTTT. Amino acids: CASNEEFITEAFF. The full variable domain, completed using reference TRBV28 and TRBJ1-1, is DVKVTQSSRYLVKRTGEKVFLECVQDMDHENMFWYRQDPGLGLRLIYFSYDVKMKEKGDIPEGYSVSREKKERFSLILESASTNQTSMYLCASNEEFITEAFFGQGTRLTVV.

The J gene is TRBJ1-6, the V gene TRBV2; no definite D call. Germline CDR1 SNHLY, CDR2 FYNNEI. The V end lost 1 base, the J end lost 7 bases, and 5 bases lay between the germline ends. The CDR3 runs 13 residues. CDR3 sequence: CASSEEHNSPLHF. The CDR3 nucleotides read TGTGCCAGCAGTGAAGAGCACAATTCACCCCTCCACTTT.

The chain recombines TRBV27 with TRBJ1-2; D is unclear. CDR1 and CDR2 from the germline V gene are MNHEY and SMNVEV (reference sequence). The CDR3 extends over 14 amino acids. V was clipped by 0 bases and J by 8 bases, with 13 bases between them. The DNA for the CDR3 is TGTGCCAGCAGTTTATCTCTCGGGGTAGGGGGCTACACCTTC. Translated: CASSLSLGVGGYTF.

The genes are TRBV20-1 and TRBJ1-2, with D unresolved. V was pared by 6 bases and J by 3 bases, with 8 bases between. There are 11 residues in the CDR3. Germline V CDR1 and CDR2: DFQATT, SNEGSKA (reference sequence). The CDR3 DNA is TGCAGTGCCACTCCTTACTATGGCTACACCTTC. It codes for CSATPYYGYTF.

This chain links TRBV6-5 with TRBJ1-1; the D is unclear. V was pared by 6 bases and J by 0 bases, with 8 bases between. Germline assignment: CDR1 MNHEY and CDR2 SVGAGI. The CDR3 spans 13 residues. The CDR3 loop reads CASRRKMNTEAFF. In nucleotides, the CDR3 is TGTGCCAGCAGGAGAAAAATGAACACTGAAGCTTTCTTT.

The V and J genes are TRBV4-1 and TRBJ1-1, with D possibly TRBD1 on 6 matching bases. This CDR3 has 16 amino acids. V gave up 5 bases and J gave up 2 bases, with 18 bases separating them. Germline V lookup: CDR1 MGHRA, CDR2 YSYEKL. CDR3 DNA sequence: TGCGCCAGCAGCTCGAAAATTCGACAGGACAACACTGAAGCTTTCTTT. It translates to CASSSKIRQDNTEAFF.

The rearrangement joins TRBV28 to TRBJ2-7; D possibly corresponds to TRBD2 (5 bases). Trimming took 7 bases from V and 3 from J, leaving 10 bases between them. CDR3 length equals 12 residues. CDR1 is MDHEN and CDR2 is SYDVKM in the germline V gene. This CDR3 is CASNSGVYEQYF. In DNA form, the CDR3 reads TGTGCCAGCAACAGCGGCGTCTACGAGCAGTACTTC.

CDR3 amino acids: CAWKPLGAGTGGSYNEQFF. The DNA for the CDR3 is TGTGCCTGGAAACCCCTCGGTGCCGGTACGGGAGGGTCCTACAATGAGCAGTTCTTC. The rearrangement links TRBV30 to TRBJ2-1; 8 bases align to TRBD2. Trimming took 4 bases from V and 1 from J; bases not matched to a gene: 18. The V gene's germline CDR1 is GTSNPN and CDR2 SVGIG (reference sequence). The CDR3 contains 19 residues.

The gene calls are TRBV28 and TRBJ2-7; tentative D call: TRBD2 (5 bases). Germline V lookup: CDR1 MDHEN, CDR2 SYDVKM. The CDR3 runs to 12 residues. Trimming took 5 bases from V and 5 from J, leaving 10 bases between them. DNA of the CDR3: TGTGCCAGCAGTCCCGGACTCCACGAGCAGTACTTC. Translated, it gives CASSPGLHEQYF.

This chain connects TRBV6-5 to TRBJ2-7, with 8 positions matching TRBD1. Trimming cost V 4 bases and J 3 bases; bases outside gene matches: 8. Germline V CDR1 and CDR2: MNHEY, SVGAGI. This CDR3 is built from 15 residues. DNA for the CDR3: TGTGCCAGCAGTTCCCGGACAGGGCGTGTCTACGAGCAGTACTTC. Protein sequence: CASSSRTGRVYEQYF.

The chain uses TRBV28 and TRBJ2-1, with 16 bases identical to TRBD2. Germline V CDR1 and CDR2: MDHEN, SYDVKM. Losses at the gene ends were 1 base for V and 3 bases for J; bases not matched to a gene: 9. The CDR3 has 20 amino acids. CDR3 loop: CASSLSVGLAGGPGYNEQFF. CDR3 sequence (DNA): TGTGCCAGCAGTTTATCTGTGGGACTAGCGGGGGGGCCGGGCTACAATGAGCAGTTCTTC.

This clone was seen once. The chain has TRBV11-2 and TRBJ1-1, with 10 bases lining up with TRBD1. Losses at the gene ends were 3 bases for V and 6 bases for J; bases not matched to a gene: 4. This CDR3 has 14 amino acids. The germline CDR1 and CDR2 sequences are SGHAT and FQNNGV. CDR3 region: CASSFDGQGAEAFF. The CDR3 nucleotides are TGTGCCAGCAGCTTTGACGGACAGGGGGCTGAAGCTTTCTTT.

This chain connects TRBV24-1 to TRBJ2-1, with 10 bases matching TRBD1. Trimming took 4 bases from V and 7 from J; bases not matched to a gene: 9. Germline V CDR1 and CDR2: KGHDR, SFDVKD. The CDR3 is made up of 16 amino acids. CDR3 sequence (DNA): TGTGCCACCAGTGACTTTGTCCCGGGACAGGGGAATGAGCAGTTCTTC. This sequence encodes CATSDFVPGQGNEQFF.